A selection of T cell receptor beta chains follows, all from one sample in a study of identical twins. In TCRdb, the 5' RACE reads were re-called with MiXCR into one record per CDR3 protein. The table shows a few hundred thousand distinct CDR3 sequences, with around 9% occurring only once. Source material: naive T cells sorted from blood. The receptor set was obtained from a woman aged 50 to 60 in good health. Each CDR3 is given with its conserved first and last residue. A D gene is named only where the DNA matches it firmly. The listing skips clone size in some rows; elsewhere it reads once, few, many or a size class.

>TRBJ2-6|NA|TRBD1|TRBV6-6
TGTGCCAGCAGTTCGGACAGGGGGTTTCTCGGTGGGGCCAACGTCCTGACTTTC
CASSSDRGFLGGANVLTF
>TRBJ1-4|NA|NA|TRBV20-1
TGCAGTGCTGGGGGGGATGAAAAACTGTTTTTT
CSAGGDEKLFF
>TRBJ2-5|NA|NA|TRBV7-9
TGTGCCAGCTCCTGGGGCGGGGACGCCGGGGGGACCCAGTACTTC
CASSWGGDAGGTQYF
>TRBJ2-3|many|TRBD2|TRBV5-1
TGCGCCAGCAGCTTTACTAGCGGGAGAACAGATACGCAGTATTTT
CASSFTSGRTDTQYF
>TRBJ1-5|NA|TRBD1|TRBV18
TGTGCCAGCTCACAGACCGGGACAGGGTTTGTCCAGCCCCAGCATTTT
CASSQTGTGFVQPQHF
>TRBJ2-1|many|TRBD2|TRBV10-3
TGTGCCATCAGGGGACTAGCGGGTGGTTACAATGAGCAGTTCTTC
CAIRGLAGGYNEQFF
>TRBJ2-5|NA|TRBD2|TRBV11-1
TGTGCCAGCAGTTTAGCGGGAGGGTCTCCAGAGACCCAGTACTTC
CASSLAGGSPETQYF
>TRBJ2-3|NA|TRBD2|TRBV7-2
TGTGCCAGCAGCCTGACCGGGACTAGCGGACGTACGCAGTATTTT
CASSLTGTSGRTQYF
>TRBJ2-1|NA|NA|TRBV14
TGTGCCAGCAGCCAAGCCTCTGGGAATGAGCAGTTCTTC
CASSQASGNEQFF
>TRBJ1-2|many|NA|TRBV29-1
TGCAGCGTTGGAGGGTTAACGGGCACTAACTATGGCTACACCTTC
CSVGGLTGTNYGYTF
>TRBJ2-4|few|NA|TRBV3-1
TGTGCCAGCAGCCAAGACGGGAACATTCAGTACTTC
CASSQDGNIQYF
>TRBJ2-5|few|NA|TRBV5-6
TGTGCCAGCAGCTGGGGACTGGAGACCCAGTACTTC
CASSWGLETQYF
>TRBJ2-3|NA|TRBD2|TRBV11-2
TGTGCCAGCAGCTTAGATAGCGGGAGTATCACAGATACGCAGTATTTT
CASSLDSGSITDTQYF
>TRBJ1-3|NA|NA|TRBV12-3/TRBV12-4
TGTGCCAGCAGTTCCCTGGAACAGGGAGGAAACACCATATATTTT
CASSSLEQGGNTIYF
>TRBJ2-2|NA|TRBD2|TRBV2
TGTGCCAGCAGTCCCGGTAATTTAGCGGGAGGACTCACCGGGGAGCTGTTTTTT
CASSPGNLAGGLTGELFF
>TRBJ1-1|NA|NA|TRBV12-3/TRBV12-4
TGTGCCAGCAGTCTAAGGGCCCCCGGAGCTTTCTTT
CASSLRAPGAFF
>TRBJ2-3|few|NA|TRBV5-1
TGCGCCAGCAGCTTGTTGAGTTCGGGAGATACGCAGTATTTT
CASSLLSSGDTQYF
>TRBJ2-5|NA|NA|TRBV12-3/TRBV12-4
TGTGCCAGCAGTACACGGGGGACCCAGTACTTC
CASSTRGTQYF
>TRBJ2-1|NA|NA|TRBV12-3/TRBV12-4
TGTGCCAGCCGCCCGGTGAACACCAATGAGCAGTTCTTC
CASRPVNTNEQFF
>TRBJ2-2|many|NA|TRBV11-2
TGTGCCAGCAGCTTAACGGGGGCCGGGGAGCTGTTTTTT
CASSLTGAGELFF
>TRBJ2-1|few|NA|TRBV20-1
TGCAGTGCTAGCGGCTCCTACAATGAGCAGTTCTTC
CSASGSYNEQFF
>TRBJ2-7|many|NA|TRBV12-3/TRBV12-4
TGTGCCAGCACCTGGGGGGTAACCTACGAGCAGTACTTC
CASTWGVTYEQYF
>TRBJ2-5|few|NA|TRBV5-1
TGCGCCAGCAGCTTGGTAGGCAGCCAAGAGACCCAGTACTTC
CASSLVGSQETQYF
>TRBJ2-7|few|NA|TRBV20-1
TGCAGTGCTAGAGATCCCTCGACGGACCCCTACGAGCAGTACTTC
CSARDPSTDPYEQYF
>TRBJ2-3|few|NA|TRBV7-2
TGTGCCAGCAGCCGTAGGAGCGATTTGGGGGGCACAGATACGCAGTATTTT
CASSRRSDLGGTDTQYF
>TRBJ2-6|NA|TRBD1|TRBV6-5
TGTGCCAGCAGCCTACAGGGGGCTGGGGCCAACGTCCTGACTTTC
CASSLQGAGANVLTF
>TRBJ2-5|few|NA|TRBV7-3
TGTGCCAGCAGCCGATGGGGACGACCAAGGCAAGAGACCCAGTACTTC
CASSRWGRPRQETQYF
>TRBJ2-1|few|TRBD2|TRBV10-3
TGTGCCATCAGAGATAGCGGGGAGCAGTTCTTC
CAIRDSGEQFF
>TRBJ2-3|NA|NA|TRBV5-1
TGCGCCAGCAGCTTCTACGGGGACACGAATACGCAGTATTTT
CASSFYGDTNTQYF
>TRBJ2-3|many|TRBD2|TRBV29-1
TGCAGCGTTGGATTTGCGGGGGGCACAGATACGCAGTATTTT
CSVGFAGGTDTQYF
>TRBJ1-2|few|NA|TRBV6-5
TGTGCCAGCAGACGGGGGACGGGGGCGAGAGGCTACACCTTC
CASRRGTGARGYTF
>TRBJ1-1|many|NA|TRBV5-6
TGTGCCAGCGCCCGTGGGGGGAACACTGAAGCTTTCTTT
CASARGGNTEAFF
>TRBJ1-2|many|NA|TRBV3-1
TGTGCCAGCAGCGAGGGGTTGAACTATGGCTACACCTTC
CASSEGLNYGYTF
>TRBJ2-1|few|TRBD2|TRBV5-1
TGCGCCAGCAGCTTGGCCGGGACTAGGGCTAATGAGCAGTTCTTC
CASSLAGTRANEQFF
>TRBJ2-2|NA|NA|TRBV20-1
TGCAGTGCCCTAAGGGTTAACACCGGGGAGCTGTTTTTT
CSALRVNTGELFF
>TRBJ2-1|NA|NA|TRBV15
TGTGCCACCAGCAATACTCTTTTAGGGGGGGGACTGACCTACAATGAGCAGTTCTTC
CATSNTLLGGGLTYNEQFF
>TRBJ2-2|NA|NA|TRBV5-1
TGCGCCAGCGCCCCCGGGGCAGGGGCGAACACCGGGGAGCTGTTTTTT
CASAPGAGANTGELFF
>TRBJ2-7|NA|NA|TRBV12-3/TRBV12-4
TGTGCCAGCAGTTTAGGGCCTTCCGGGTCCCAATCCTACGAGCAGTACTTC
CASSLGPSGSQSYEQYF
>TRBJ2-7|few|NA|TRBV21-1
TGTGCCAGCAGCAAAGTAGAGGGTCTGGGTGTCGAGCAGTACTTC
CASSKVEGLGVEQYF
>TRBJ2-5|few|NA|TRBV27
TGTGCCAGCAGTGTACGGGGGCGGGAGGAGACCCAGTACTTC
CASSVRGREETQYF
>TRBJ2-2|NA|TRBD1|TRBV7-9
TGTGCCAGCAGCCTCATACCGGGACAGCCCCCAAACACCGGGGAGCTGTTTTTT
CASSLIPGQPPNTGELFF
>TRBJ2-1|many|NA|TRBV11-3
TGTGCCAGCAGCCCCGGGACTCTGTACAATGAGCAGTTCTTC
CASSPGTLYNEQFF
>TRBJ2-1|many|NA|TRBV6-4
TGTGCCAGCGCCCTTTTCGACTCCTACAATGAGCAGTTCTTC
CASALFDSYNEQFF
>TRBJ2-7|NA|TRBD2|TRBV20-1
TGCAGTGCTAGAGGGGGAGCGGGAGGCCTCTACGAGCAGTACTTC
CSARGGAGGLYEQYF
>TRBJ1-2|few|NA|TRBV11-2
TGTGCCAGCAGCTTAGGTCCGGGTAGCTATGGCTACACCTTC
CASSLGPGSYGYTF
>TRBJ2-7|many|TRBD1|TRBV4-1
TGCGCCAGCAGCCAGACTCAACAGGGGAACGGCGAGCAGTACTTC
CASSQTQQGNGEQYF
>TRBJ1-1|few|NA|TRBV6-1
TGTGCCACCTTGGAGAACACTGAAGCTTTCTTT
CATLENTEAFF
>TRBJ1-1|NA|NA|TRBV10-3
TGTGCCATCAGTGTTACGAGGGAGGGAACTGAAGCTTTCTTT
CAISVTREGTEAFF
>TRBJ2-1|few|NA|TRBV5-1
TGCGCCAGCAGCTTAAGACTCGACAATGAGCAGTTCTTC
CASSLRLDNEQFF
>TRBJ2-5|NA|NA|TRBV29-1
TGCAGCGGTGACGTAGGCAACGACCAAGAGACCCAGTACTTC
CSGDVGNDQETQYF
>TRBJ2-5|few|NA|TRBV9
TGTGCCAGCCGGGGGGCGGCTGGAGAGACCCAGTACTTC
CASRGAAGETQYF
>TRBJ2-4|NA|NA|TRBV7-2
TGTGCCAGCAGCTTCGCGACCCGGAGGGGCAAAAACATTCAGTACTTC
CASSFATRRGKNIQYF
>TRBJ2-5|many|NA|TRBV14
TGTGCCAGCAGCCAAGACCGAGGGTTGGAGTACTTC
CASSQDRGLEYF
>TRBJ1-2|few|NA|TRBV7-9
TGTGCCAGCAGCCGGGACCCCAACTATGGCTACACCTTC
CASSRDPNYGYTF
>TRBJ2-4|NA|NA|TRBV5-1
TGCGCCAGCAGCCCAACGGCCGGAGAAAAAAACATTCAGTACTTC
CASSPTAGEKNIQYF
>TRBJ2-1|NA|NA|TRBV10-2
TGCGCCAGCAGGGTCAGGCAGGGCTCCTACAATGAGCAGTTCTTC
CASRVRQGSYNEQFF
>TRBJ2-3|NA|TRBD2|TRBV10-3
TGTGCCATCAGTGAGTCTAGCGGGAGGGCCCTTGGGACGCAGTATTTT
CAISESSGRALGTQYF